This T cell receptor (beta chain) was observed in a study of shared clonotypes between healthy human individuals. The CDR3 sequence is 15 residues long. V lost 4 bases, J lost 2 bases, and 7 bases stayed unmatched. Per the germline V gene, CDR1 is MNHEY and CDR2 is SMNVEV (reference sequence). TCRdb's table, derived via immunoSEQ multiplex PCR, lists solely in-frame clones and lacks some. The sample records 2 million to 3 million clones, 93% being singletons. Adult Caucasians living in Nashville, Tennessee made up all of the donors. Splitting the CD4+ cells yielded a CD45RA+ naive subset and a CD45RA-negative memory subset.

The source is a man between 18 and 35 years old in good health. Some clones in this sample may be carry-over from other donors' samples. Sequences were obtained from naive CD4+ T cells from PBMCs. Noted subset: CD45RA+ positively selected. The chain is built from TRBV27 and TRBJ1-2; 7 bases match TRBD1. Written as DNA, the CDR3 is TGTGCCAGCAGTTCACACAACAGGGGAAACTATGGCTACACCTTC. Amino acids: CASSSHNRGNYGYTF.